This T cell receptor (beta chain) was recovered during a study of OX40 agonist ivuxolimab in advanced cancers. Regarding the study as a whole: Low normalized T-cell clonal expansion was also seen in some nonresponders. Partial responders treated at 0.1-3.0 mg/kg exhibited clonal expansion among the lowest measured.

Sampling of blood occurred at baseline, cycle 4 day 1, and cycle 7 day 1. V gave up 3 bases and J gave up 11 bases; unmatched junction bases: 14. This CDR3 spans 16 amino acids. Looked up from germline, CDR1 is KGHSH and CDR2 is LQKENI. Comments on this clone: The antigen is unknown.

Clones were sequenced by immunoSEQ multiplex PCR, and TCRdb holds only the in-frame ones, with some missing. Of 85,000 to 100,000 clones in the sample, 94% are singletons; the top ten hold around 0.17%. The sample consisted of CD4+ or CD8+ T cells sorted from blood, taken in a trial of the OX40 agonist ivuxolimab. This sequence originates from an adult with an advanced solid tumor such as melanoma, head and neck, liver or kidney cancer. The V gene is TRBV18, the J gene TRBJ2-1; 9 positions agree with TRBD2. This CDR3 reads CASSPQLSGGGEKQFF. As DNA, the CDR3 is TGTGCCAGCTCACCCCAACTTAGCGGGGGAGGTGAGAAGCAGTTCTTC.